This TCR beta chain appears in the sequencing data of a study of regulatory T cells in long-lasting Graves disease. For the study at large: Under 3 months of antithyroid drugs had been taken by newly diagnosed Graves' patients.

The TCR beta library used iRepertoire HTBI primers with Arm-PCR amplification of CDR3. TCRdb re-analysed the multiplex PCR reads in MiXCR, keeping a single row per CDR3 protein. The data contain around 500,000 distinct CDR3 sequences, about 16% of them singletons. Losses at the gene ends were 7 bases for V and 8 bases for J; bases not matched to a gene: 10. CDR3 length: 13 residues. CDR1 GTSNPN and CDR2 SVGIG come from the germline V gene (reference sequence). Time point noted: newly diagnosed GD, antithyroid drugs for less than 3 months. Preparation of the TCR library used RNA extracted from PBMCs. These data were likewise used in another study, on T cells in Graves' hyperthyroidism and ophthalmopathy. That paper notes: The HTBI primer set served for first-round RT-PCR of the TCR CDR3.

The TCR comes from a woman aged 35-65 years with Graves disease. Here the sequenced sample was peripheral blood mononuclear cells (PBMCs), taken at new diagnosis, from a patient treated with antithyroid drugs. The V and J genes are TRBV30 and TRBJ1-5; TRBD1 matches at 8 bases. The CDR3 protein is CALSAGGWEPQHF. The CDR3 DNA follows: TGTGCCTTAAGCGCAGGGGGCTGGGAGCCCCAGCATTTT.